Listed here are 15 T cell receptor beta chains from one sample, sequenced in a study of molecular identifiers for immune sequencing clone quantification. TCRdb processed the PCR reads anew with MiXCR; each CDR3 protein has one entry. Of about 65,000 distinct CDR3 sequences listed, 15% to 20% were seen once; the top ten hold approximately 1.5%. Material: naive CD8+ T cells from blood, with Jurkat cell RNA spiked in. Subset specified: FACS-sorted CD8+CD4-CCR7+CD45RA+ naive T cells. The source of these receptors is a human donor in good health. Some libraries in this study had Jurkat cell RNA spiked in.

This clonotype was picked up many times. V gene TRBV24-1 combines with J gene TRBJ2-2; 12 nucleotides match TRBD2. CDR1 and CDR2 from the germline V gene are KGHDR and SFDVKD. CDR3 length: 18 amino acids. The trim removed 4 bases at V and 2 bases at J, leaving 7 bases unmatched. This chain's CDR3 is CATSDTTSGRPNTGELFF. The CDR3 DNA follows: TGTGCCACCAGTGACACGACTAGCGGGAGACCTAACACCGGGGAGCTGTTTTTT.

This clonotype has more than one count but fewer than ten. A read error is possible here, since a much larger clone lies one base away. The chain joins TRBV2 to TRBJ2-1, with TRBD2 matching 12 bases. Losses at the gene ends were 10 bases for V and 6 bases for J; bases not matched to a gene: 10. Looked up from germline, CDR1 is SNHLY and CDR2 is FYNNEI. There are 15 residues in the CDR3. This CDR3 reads CAIRGRTSGINEQFF. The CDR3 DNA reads TGTGCCATCAGAGGAAGGACTAGCGGGATCAATGAGCAGTTCTTC.

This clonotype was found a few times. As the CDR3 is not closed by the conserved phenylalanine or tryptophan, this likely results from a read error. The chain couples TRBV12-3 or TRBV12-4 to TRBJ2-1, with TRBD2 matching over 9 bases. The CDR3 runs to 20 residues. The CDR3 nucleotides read TGTGCCAGCAGTTTTTTAGGCCAATTGGTAGCGGGGGCGACCTACAATGTGCAGTTCTCC. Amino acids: CASSFLGQLVAGATYNVQFS.

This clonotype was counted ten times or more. DNA for the CDR3: TGTGCCAGCAGTTTATTGGGGATCCAAGAGACCCAGTACTTC. Encoded protein: CASSLLGIQETQYF. V usage is TRBV27 and J usage is TRBJ2-5; D call uncertain. Germline-derived CDR1 and CDR2 are MNHEY and SMNVEV (reference sequence). Deletions cut 1 base from V and 1 base from J, with 7 bases between. This CDR3 region has 14 residues.

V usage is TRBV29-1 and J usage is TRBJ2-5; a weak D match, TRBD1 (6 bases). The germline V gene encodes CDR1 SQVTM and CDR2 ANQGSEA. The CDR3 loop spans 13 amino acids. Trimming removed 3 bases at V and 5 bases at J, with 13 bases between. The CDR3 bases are TGCAGCGTTGACCTCAGGGGCTGGGAGACCCAGTACTTC. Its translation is CSVDLRGWETQYF.

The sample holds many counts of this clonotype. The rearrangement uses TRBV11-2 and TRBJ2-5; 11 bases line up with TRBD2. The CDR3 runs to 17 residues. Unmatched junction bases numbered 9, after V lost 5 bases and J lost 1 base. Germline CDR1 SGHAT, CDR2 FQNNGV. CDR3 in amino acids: CASSTNSGRVVQETQYF. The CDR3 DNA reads TGTGCCAGCAGCACAAATAGCGGGAGGGTCGTCCAAGAGACCCAGTACTTC.

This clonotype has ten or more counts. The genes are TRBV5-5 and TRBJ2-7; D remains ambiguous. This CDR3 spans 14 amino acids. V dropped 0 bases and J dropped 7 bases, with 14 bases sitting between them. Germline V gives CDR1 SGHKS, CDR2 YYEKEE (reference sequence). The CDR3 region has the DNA TGTGCCAGCAGCTTGGACAGATCCTTATGGGAGCAGTACTTC. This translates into CASSLDRSLWEQYF. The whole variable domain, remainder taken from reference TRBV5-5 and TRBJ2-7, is DAGVTQSPTHLIKTRGQQVTLRCSPISGHKSVSWYQQVLGQGPQFIFQYYEKEERGRGNFPDRFSARQFPNYSSELNVNALLLGDSALYLCASSLDRSLWEQYFGPGTRLTVT.

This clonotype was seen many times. For the CDR3, the DNA is TGTGCCAGCAGCGCCCCGTTGTCTGTGGGTGCTGAAGCTTTCTTT. Translation gives CASSAPLSVGAEAFF. This chain connects TRBV9 to TRBJ1-1; D gene unclear. Germline V lookup: CDR1 SGDLS, CDR2 YYNGEE. V lost 3 bases and J lost 6, with 18 bases in between. The CDR3 totals 15 residues.

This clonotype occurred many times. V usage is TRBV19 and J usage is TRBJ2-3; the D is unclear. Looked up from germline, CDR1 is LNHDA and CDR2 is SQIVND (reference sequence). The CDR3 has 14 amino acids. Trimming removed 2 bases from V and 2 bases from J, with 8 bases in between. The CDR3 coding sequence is TGTGCCAGTAGTATAACGGAGTTCACAGATACGCAGTATTTT. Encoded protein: CASSITEFTDTQYF.

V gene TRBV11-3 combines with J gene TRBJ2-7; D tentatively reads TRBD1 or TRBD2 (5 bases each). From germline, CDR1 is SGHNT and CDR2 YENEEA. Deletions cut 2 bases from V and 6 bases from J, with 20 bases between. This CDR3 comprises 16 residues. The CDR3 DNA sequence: TGTGCCAGCAGCTTACTGGTCCCAGGGACCCCTCCCGAGCAGTACTTC. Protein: CASSLLVPGTPPEQYF.

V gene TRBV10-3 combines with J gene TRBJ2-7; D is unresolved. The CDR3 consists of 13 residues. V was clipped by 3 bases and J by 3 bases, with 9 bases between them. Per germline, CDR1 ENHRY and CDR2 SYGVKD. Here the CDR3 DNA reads TGTGCCATCAGTGACCCAGATCACTACGAGCAGTACTTC. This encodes CAISDPDHYEQYF.

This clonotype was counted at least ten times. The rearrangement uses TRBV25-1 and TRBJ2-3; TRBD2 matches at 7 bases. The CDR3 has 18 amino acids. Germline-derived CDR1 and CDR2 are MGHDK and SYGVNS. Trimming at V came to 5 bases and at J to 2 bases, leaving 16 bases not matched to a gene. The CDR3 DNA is TGTGCCAGCAGTCGGACCGAGACTAGCCACTCCTACACAGATACGCAGTATTTT. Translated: CASSRTETSHSYTDTQYF.

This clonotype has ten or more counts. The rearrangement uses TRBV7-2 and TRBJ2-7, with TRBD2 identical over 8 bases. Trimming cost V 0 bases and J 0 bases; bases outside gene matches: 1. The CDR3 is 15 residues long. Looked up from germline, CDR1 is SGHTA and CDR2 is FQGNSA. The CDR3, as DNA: TGTGCCAGCAGCTTAGCAAGCGGGAGCTCCTACGAGCAGTACTTC. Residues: CASSLASGSSYEQYF.

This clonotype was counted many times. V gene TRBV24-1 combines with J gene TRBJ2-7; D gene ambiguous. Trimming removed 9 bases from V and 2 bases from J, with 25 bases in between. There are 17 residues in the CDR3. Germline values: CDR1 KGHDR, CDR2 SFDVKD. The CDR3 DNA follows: TGTGCCACCCGATTTCCGTTCTGCGACCGACACCCCTACGAGCAGTACTTC. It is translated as CATRFPFCDRHPYEQYF.

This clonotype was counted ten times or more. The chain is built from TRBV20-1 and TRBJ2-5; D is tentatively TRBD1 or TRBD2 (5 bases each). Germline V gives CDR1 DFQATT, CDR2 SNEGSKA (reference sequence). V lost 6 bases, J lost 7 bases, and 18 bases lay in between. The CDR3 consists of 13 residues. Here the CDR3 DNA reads TGCAGTGCCCCCTCGGGGCAGTGGAGGACCCAGTACTTC. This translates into CSAPSGQWRTQYF.